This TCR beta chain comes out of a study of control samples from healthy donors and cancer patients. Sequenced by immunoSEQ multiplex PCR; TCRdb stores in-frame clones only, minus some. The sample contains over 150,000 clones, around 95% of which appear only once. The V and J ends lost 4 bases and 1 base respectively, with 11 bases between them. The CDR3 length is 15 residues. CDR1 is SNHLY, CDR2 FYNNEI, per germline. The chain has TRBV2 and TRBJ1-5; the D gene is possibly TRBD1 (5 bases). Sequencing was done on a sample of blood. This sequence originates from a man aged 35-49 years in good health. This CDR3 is CASSGQQLSNQPQHF. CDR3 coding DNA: TGTGCCAGCAGTGGACAGCAGTTGAGCAATCAGCCCCAGCATTTT.